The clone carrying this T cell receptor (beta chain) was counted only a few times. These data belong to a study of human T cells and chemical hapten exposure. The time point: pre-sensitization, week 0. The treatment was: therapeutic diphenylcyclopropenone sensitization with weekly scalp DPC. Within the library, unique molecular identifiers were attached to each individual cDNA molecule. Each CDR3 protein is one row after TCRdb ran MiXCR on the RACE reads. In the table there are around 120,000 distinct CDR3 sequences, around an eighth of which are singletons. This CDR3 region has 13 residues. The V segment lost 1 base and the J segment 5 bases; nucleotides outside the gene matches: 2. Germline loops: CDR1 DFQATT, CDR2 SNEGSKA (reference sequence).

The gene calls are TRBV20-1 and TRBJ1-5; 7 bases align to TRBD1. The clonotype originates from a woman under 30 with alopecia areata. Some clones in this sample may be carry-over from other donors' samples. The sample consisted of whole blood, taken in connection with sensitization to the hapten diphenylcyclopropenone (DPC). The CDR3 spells CSARGQGDQPQHF. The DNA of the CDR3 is TGCAGTGCTAGAGGACAGGGAGATCAGCCCCAGCATTTT.